The T cell receptor (beta chain) under discussion was sequenced for a study of vaccination effects on CD4 cells after COVID-19. Findings and caveats of the study: Only a single clone (1 of 255 vaccine-induced clones in healthy vaccinees) cross-reacted with common cold coronaviruses.

Antigen-specific CD4+ T cells expanded by the ViraFEST assay with viral peptide pools were then sequenced. Subsequent to 10 days of culture, CD4+ T cells were isolated. Each participant received a vaccine that was either BNT162b2 or mRNA-1273, given as two doses. This clone was detected only once. What it binds is unknown. Measured with immunoSEQ multiplex PCR; TCRdb has only the in-frame clones, and not every one. The sample gives more than 13,000 clones, roughly 75% of which show up once; roughly 24% is in the top ten. CDR3 size: 15 residues. With 2 bases removed from V and 7 bases from J, the gap between germline ends came to 14 bases. Per germline, CDR1 MNHEY and CDR2 SVGEGT.

This clonotype was obtained from a human donor who received a COVID-19 vaccine. The J gene is TRBJ1-4, the V gene TRBV6-2 or TRBV6-3; D may be TRBD1 (5 bases). The material sequenced was CD4+ T cells from PBMCs cultured with HCoV-NL63 spike peptides, taken after COVID-19 vaccination. For the CDR3, the DNA is TGTGCCAGCAGTTACGAGGAGGGACCATCTGAAAAACTGTTTTTT. This codes for CASSYEEGPSEKLFF.